This TCR beta chain was found in a study of T-cell memory formation after mild COVID-19. Germline V CDR1 and CDR2: SGHTS, YDEGEE. The CDR3 has 16 amino acids. V lost 0 bases and J lost 8; bases outside the gene matches: 9. TCRdb re-derived calls from the 5' RACE reads in MiXCR, one entry per CDR3 protein. The table lists over 120,000 distinct CDR3 sequences, about 25% of them singletons. Many counts were recorded for this clonotype. What it recognizes is unknown. General study findings and limits: Contracting clones from day 15 to 85 had balanced CD4/CD8; later expanders favoured CD4+.

V is TRBV5-8 and J is TRBJ2-2, with 8 bases that match TRBD2. The sequence was obtained from an adult woman who had mild COVID-19 (a few samples of this study predate the infection). Cell type and time point are not known. The specimen sequenced was PBMCs or a T cell subset sorted from them (not recorded which). Here the CDR3 reads CASSLEAGDWRGELFF. The CDR3 DNA is TGTGCCAGCAGCTTGGAAGCGGGGGACTGGAGGGGGGAGCTGTTTTTT.